Following are 20 T cell receptor beta chains from one sample sequenced in a study of PD-L1 blockade in urothelial cancer. This table comes from immunoSEQ multiplex PCR, and its TCRdb copy is limited to in-frame clones, with some not included. The sample carries tens of thousands of clones, roughly three quarters recorded once. Time point of the sample: peripheral blood 6 weeks after treatment start. The sequenced sample was PBMCs, obtained around atezolizumab (anti-PD-L1) treatment. These receptors all come from a man between 65 and 85 years old with urothelial cancer.

There are a few counts of this clone. This chain links TRBV7-6 with TRBJ1-1, with 7 bases aligning to TRBD1. V dropped 7 bases and J dropped 5; count of bases not matched to a gene: 7. CDR3 length: 13 amino acids. Germline loops: CDR1 SGHVS, CDR2 FNYEAQ. The CDR3 DNA is TGTGCCAGCACAACAGGGGATCGTACTGAAGCTTTCTTT. Translated, it gives CASTTGDRTEAFF.

V is TRBV5-1 and J is TRBJ2-1, with 7 bases lining up with TRBD1. With 6 bases clipped from V and 4 bases from J, the junction kept 7 bases outside the gene matches. Germline loops: CDR1 SGHRS, CDR2 YFSETQ. The CDR3 sequence is 14 residues long. In DNA, the CDR3 is TGCGCCAGCAAGACCGAGACAGGGTACAATGAGCAGTTCTTC. Encoded protein: CASKTETGYNEQFF.

The rearrangement uses TRBV28 and TRBJ1-1, with TRBD1 matching over 9 bases. V shed 6 bases, J shed 0 bases, and the junction held 5 bases outside the gene matches. The CDR3 has 15 residues. Germline CDR1 and CDR2: MDHEN and SYDVKM. CDR3 DNA sequence: TGTGCCAGCAGGGGACAGGGCCTGATGAACACTGAAGCTTTCTTT. It is translated as CASRGQGLMNTEAFF.

CDR3 loop: CASSLVGGEETQYF. For the CDR3, the DNA is TGTGCCAGCAGCTTGGTAGGAGGTGAAGAGACCCAGTACTTC. The chain is built from TRBV5-5 and TRBJ2-5, with D possibly being TRBD2 (5 bases). Between the trimmed V and J ends, which lost 0 bases and 3 bases, there was a span of 9 bases. Germline CDR1 is SGHKS and CDR2 is YYEKEE (reference sequence). The length of the CDR3 is 14 residues.

V is TRBV5-1 and J is TRBJ2-3, with TRBD1 matching 8 bases. Germline assignment: CDR1 SGHRS and CDR2 YFSETQ. Trimming removed 3 bases from V and 2 bases from J; junction bases left unmatched: 5. This CDR3 is built from 15 residues. CDR3 sequence reads: CASSWGQAFTDTQYF. CDR3 in DNA: TGCGCCAGCAGCTGGGGACAGGCGTTCACAGATACGCAGTATTTT.

This clone was detected once. The chain joins TRBV19 to TRBJ1-1; TRBD1 matches 7 bases. Trimming removed 0 bases from V and 1 base from J; junction bases left unmatched: 14. Germline V gives CDR1 LNHDA, CDR2 SQIVND (reference sequence). This CDR3 region has 19 residues. In DNA, the CDR3 is TGTGCCAGTAGTATAGAAGGGGACAGTGGCTGGGGGGCGAACACTGAAGCTTTCTTT. It encodes CASSIEGDSGWGANTEAFF.

This clone was observed a handful of times. The chain recombines TRBV15 with TRBJ2-2; no clear D gene. Per the germline V gene, CDR1 is LNHNV and CDR2 is YYDKDF (reference sequence). CDR3 size: 14 residues. V lost 5 bases to trimming and J lost 6 bases, with 13 bases between them. DNA of the CDR3: TGTGCCACCAGCTTTCAAGGAGAATCCGGGGAGCTGTTTTTT. Encoded protein: CATSFQGESGELFF. The full variable domain, its missing parts supplied by reference TRBV15 and TRBJ2-2, is DAMVIQNPRYQVTQFGKPVTLSCSQTLNHNVMYWYQQKSSQAPKLLFHYYDKDFNNEADTPDNFQSRRPNTSFCFLDIRSPGLGDTAMYLCATSFQGESGELFFGEGSRLTVL.

This rearrangement joins TRBV7-3 to TRBJ2-5; tentative D call: TRBD2 (5 bases). Trimming removed 8 bases from V and 4 bases from J, with 20 bases in between. Germline V gene data show CDR1 as SGHTA and CDR2 as FQGTGA. This CDR3 is 15 amino acids long. The CDR3 loop is CASGLHGRDGETQYF. CDR3 sequence (DNA): TGTGCCAGCGGACTCCATGGACGGGATGGAGAGACCCAGTACTTC.

V and J are TRBV12-5 and TRBJ2-5; tentatively, D is TRBD2 (6 bases). CDR3 length: 16 residues. V was pared by 1 base and J by 5 bases, with 17 bases between. Germline V gene lookup returns CDR1 LGHNT and CDR2 FRNRAP. The CDR3 nucleotides read TGTGCTAGTGGTTTGGGAAGGTCCGCGGGGAGGGAGACCCAGTACTTC. Amino acid sequence: CASGLGRSAGRETQYF.

The chain joins TRBV18 to TRBJ2-2; tentatively, D is TRBD2 (5 bases). Germline CDR1 and CDR2: KGHSH and LQKENI. This CDR3 comprises 14 residues. Trimming took 4 bases from V and 1 from J, leaving 7 bases between them. In DNA, the CDR3 is TGTGCCAGCTCACGAACTAGGAACACCGGGGAGCTGTTTTTT. Residues: CASSRTRNTGELFF.

The V call is TRBV10-3, the J call TRBJ1-1, with 8 bases lining up with TRBD1. After removal of 6 bases from V and 1 base from J, the junction contained 1 base not matched to a gene. The length of the CDR3 is 13 residues. The germline CDR1 and CDR2 sequences are ENHRY and SYGVKD. DNA for the CDR3: TGTGCCATCAGGGGACAGGAGAACACTGAAGCTTTCTTT. Its protein is CAIRGQENTEAFF.

The chain has TRBV9 and TRBJ2-1; 12 bases are a match to TRBD2. Germline V gives CDR1 SGDLS, CDR2 YYNGEE. Losses at the gene ends were 3 bases for V and 0 bases for J; bases not matched to a gene: 7. The CDR3 is 18 residues long. CDR3 DNA: TGTGCCAGCAGCGAGGGACTAGCGGGCTTAAGCTCCTACAATGAGCAGTTCTTC. It yields the protein CASSEGLAGLSSYNEQFF.

A few counts support this clone. The rearrangement joins TRBV2 to TRBJ1-2, with unresolved D. Trimming pared 7 bases from V and 4 bases from J, leaving 10 bases between. Germline CDR1 and CDR2: SNHLY and FYNNEI. The CDR3 sequence is 12 residues long. CDR3 protein: CASIREAYGYTF. The CDR3 DNA is TGTGCCAGCATCCGCGAGGCCTATGGCTACACCTTC.

This clone was found once. J is TRBJ2-1 and V is TRBV7-3; 10 bases agree with TRBD1. The CDR3 length is 15 residues. Germline lookup yields CDR1 SGHTA and CDR2 FQGTGA. Unmatched junction bases numbered 3, after V lost 0 bases and J lost 7 bases. Written as DNA, the CDR3 is TGTGCCAGCAGCTTAACTTGGACAGGGGGGAATGAGCAGTTCTTC. Protein: CASSLTWTGGNEQFF.

CDR3 DNA: TGTGCCAGCAGCTTAGCGCCGGGGAAAACCTACGAGCAGTACTTC. It specifies CASSLAPGKTYEQYF. The chain uses TRBV7-2 and TRBJ2-7; a weak D match, TRBD2 (5 bases). Per germline, CDR1 SGHTA and CDR2 FQGNSA. V was clipped by 0 bases and J by 2 bases, with 11 bases between them. The CDR3 extends over 15 amino acids.

V and J are TRBV7-6 and TRBJ1-3, with D possibly TRBD1 on 6 matching bases. CDR1 and CDR2 (germline): SGHVS, FNYEAQ. V lost 1 base, J lost 1 base, and 11 bases lay in between. This CDR3 has 16 amino acids. This CDR3 is CASSLGTVFSGNTIYF. DNA for the CDR3: TGTGCCAGCAGCTTAGGGACAGTATTTTCTGGAAACACCATATATTTT. The entire variable domain, with the rest obtained from reference TRBV7-6 and TRBJ1-3, is as follows: GAGVSQSPRYKVTKRGQDVALRCDPISGHVSLYWYRQALGQGPEFLTYFNYEAQQDKSGLPNDRFSAERPEGSISTLTIQRTEQRDSAMYRCASSLGTVFSGNTIYFGEGSWLTVV.

The gene calls are TRBV5-1 and TRBJ2-2, with a tentative D call TRBD2 (5 bases). The V end lost 4 bases, the J end lost 0 bases, and 10 bases lay between the germline ends. The CDR3 is made up of 15 amino acids. Germline-derived CDR1 and CDR2 are SGHRS and YFSETQ. The CDR3 DNA follows: TGCGCCAGCAGCATCGGGGTTCCGAACACCGGGGAGCTGTTTTTT. Encoded protein: CASSIGVPNTGELFF.

The V gene is TRBV7-9, the J gene TRBJ2-5; 7 bases match TRBD1. Germline V gene data show CDR1 as SEHNR and CDR2 as FQNEAQ (reference sequence). The CDR3 extends over 16 amino acids. Trimming removed 5 bases from V and 2 bases from J; junction bases left unmatched: 11. The CDR3 DNA reads as TGTGCCAGCAGCCCTCTACAGGGGTTGGGGCAAGAGACCCAGTACTTC. Protein: CASSPLQGLGQETQYF.

This chain joins TRBV11-3 and TRBJ2-6, with a weak D call TRBD2 (6 bases). Germline V CDR1 and CDR2: SGHNT, YENEEA. V dropped 1 base and J dropped 0 bases, with 10 bases sitting between them. The CDR3 loop spans 17 amino acids. This chain's CDR3 is CASSLGVGSSGANVLTF. Here the CDR3 DNA reads TGTGCCAGCAGCTTAGGAGTCGGGAGCTCTGGGGCCAACGTCCTGACTTTC.

This clone was observed a few times. The rearrangement links TRBV5-1 to TRBJ1-1; TRBD1 aligns across 12 bases. The germline CDR1 and CDR2 sequences are SGHRS and YFSETQ. The CDR3 runs 19 residues. Trimming cost V 2 bases and J 1 base; bases outside gene matches: 12. In DNA form, the CDR3 reads TGCGCCAGCAGCTTACGGCCAACCGGGACAGGGGGCGAGAACACTGAAGCTTTCTTT. It codes for CASSLRPTGTGGENTEAFF.